This T cell receptor beta chain was recorded in a study of PD-L1 blockade in urothelial cancer. Study overall: Analysis of the blood was performed 3 weeks (second dose) and 6 weeks after treatment start. General observations from the study: Pretreatment TCR clonality in blood under the median foretold superior survival.

Comment on this clone: Its antigen is still unknown.

Spiking of synthetic TCR analog templates was performed in each PCR. Using immunoSEQ multiplex PCR, the repertoire was profiled, and TCRdb retains in-frame clones only, with some absent. Among about 120,000 clones listed, around 88% were seen once. Time point of the sample: peripheral blood 6 weeks after treatment start. Enrolled patients showed locally advanced or metastatic urothelial carcinoma. CDR3 size: 15 residues. V was clipped by 7 bases and J by 11 bases; unmatched bases: 20. From germline, CDR1 is MDHEN and CDR2 SYDVKM. This specimen consisted of PBMCs, obtained around atezolizumab (anti-PD-L1) treatment. The clonotype originates from a middle-aged man with urothelial cancer. The J gene is TRBJ2-7, the V gene TRBV28; 7 bases are a match to TRBD2. CDR3 region: CASIQNRQSGGSEYF. The CDR3 nucleotides are TGTGCCAGCATCCAAAATCGGCAATCGGGAGGTTCGGAGTACTTC.